A selection of T cell receptor beta chains follows, all from one sample in a study of OX40 agonist ivuxolimab in advanced cancers. Sequenced by immunoSEQ multiplex PCR; TCRdb stores in-frame clones only, minus some. The sample has over 50,000 clones; 92% are singletons. Source: CD4+ or CD8+ T cells sorted from blood, taken in a trial of the OX40 agonist ivuxolimab. All receptors come from an adult with an advanced solid tumor such as melanoma, head and neck, liver or kidney cancer. Each CDR3 is given with its conserved first and last residue. The D gene is left open where the match is weak. A row's size may be missing; if present it is once, few, many or a size class.

clone_size	v_call	d_call	cdr3_length	j_call	cdr3_aa	cdr3_nt
.	TRBV19	.	13	TRBJ2-6	CASSNSGANVLTF	TGTGCCAGTAGCAACTCTGGGGCCAACGTCCTGACTTTC
.	TRBV27	.	15	TRBJ2-7	CASSLSRGSAYEQYF	TGTGCCAGCAGTTTATCACGGGGGTCGGCCTACGAGCAGTACTTC
.	TRBV4-1	TRBD2	16	TRBJ2-7	CASSPRAGDARYEQYF	TGCGCCAGCAGCCCCCGAGCGGGGGATGCTCGATACGAGCAGTACTTC
.	TRBV11-2	.	16	TRBJ1-6	CASSLDFPGAASPLHF	TGTGCCAGCAGCTTAGATTTTCCGGGGGCGGCTTCACCCCTCCACTTT
.	TRBV19	.	13	TRBJ2-2	CASSIGLTGELFF	TGTGCCAGTAGTATAGGTCTCACCGGGGAGCTGTTTTTT
.	TRBV6-5	.	14	TRBJ1-4	CASSRTATNEKLFF	TGTGCCAGCTCCCGGACAGCAACTAATGAAAAACTGTTTTTT
.	TRBV2	.	16	TRBJ1-4	CASRDFITGRNEKLFF	TGTGCCAGCAGGGATTTCATTACAGGCCGTAATGAAAAACTGTTTTTT
.	TRBV2	.	13	TRBJ1-2	CAREPRGGYGYTF	TGTGCCAGAGAACCACGGGGGGGGTATGGCTACACCTTC
.	TRBV7-3	.	15	TRBJ2-1	CASSLYSTPSNEQFF	TGTGCCAGCAGCTTATACTCTACCCCCTCCAATGAGCAGTTCTTC
.	TRBV6-5	.	13	TRBJ2-1	CASSLFRAHEQFF	TGTGCCAGCAGTTTATTTAGAGCCCATGAGCAGTTCTTC
.	TRBV6-6	.	15	TRBJ1-5	CASSRDKGVSQPQHF	TGTGCCAGCAGCCGAGACAAGGGGGTCTCTCAGCCCCAGCATTTT
.	TRBV19	TRBD1	15	TRBJ1-3	CATQAGTGSGNTIYF	TGTGCCACCCAGGCCGGGACAGGGTCTGGAAACACCATATATTTT
.	TRBV5-1	.	16	TRBJ2-2	CASSPVSGDMIRELFF	TGCGCCAGCAGCCCCGTTAGCGGTGATATGATCCGGGAGCTGTTTTTT
.	TRBV27	.	14	TRBJ2-6	CASTLMAGANVLTF	TGTGCCAGCACCCTCATGGCTGGGGCCAACGTCCTGACTTTC
.	TRBV11-3	.	15	TRBJ1-1	CASSLGPLVGTEAFF	TGTGCCAGCAGCTTAGGACCCCTGGTCGGCACTGAAGCTTTCTTT
.	TRBV7-9	.	16	TRBJ1-2	CASSRLTDPTHYGYTF	TGTGCCAGCAGCCGATTGACAGACCCAACCCACTATGGCTACACCTTC
.	TRBV7-9	.	14	TRBJ2-2	CASRSRVGTGELFF	TGTGCCAGCAGAAGCAGGGTGGGGACCGGGGAGCTGTTTTTT
.	TRBV28	.	16	TRBJ1-5	CASSPPYTGRNQPQHF	TGTGCCAGCAGCCCACCCTATACAGGGAGGAATCAGCCCCAGCATTTT
.	TRBV15	TRBD2	15	TRBJ2-1	CATRELAGASNEQFF	TGTGCCACCAGAGAACTAGCGGGAGCATCCAATGAGCAGTTCTTC
.	TRBV5-8	TRBD1	15	TRBJ1-4	CASSSPGQVCEKLFF	TGTGCCAGCAGCTCACCGGGACAGGTATGTGAAAAACTGTTTTTT
once	TRBV2	TRBD2	17	TRBJ2-1	CASSDGLASGFYNEQFF	TGTGCCAGCAGTGATGGTTTGGCTAGCGGCTTCTACAATGAGCAGTTCTTC
.	TRBV5-6	TRBD2	15	TRBJ2-1	CASSFISSGGYEQFF	TGTGCCAGCAGCTTTATCTCTAGCGGGGGCTATGAGCAGTTCTTC
.	TRBV30	.	15	TRBJ1-3	CAWSIGRGSGNTIYF	TGTGCCTGGAGTATTGGGCGGGGGTCTGGAAACACCATATATTTT